This T cell receptor beta chain appears in the sequencing data of a study of T cell changes during pregnancy in multiple sclerosis. The ends were cut back, 4 bases at V and 0 bases at J, with 10 bases in the middle. Germline CDR1 and CDR2: MNHEY and SMNVEV (reference sequence). This CDR3 is 14 amino acids long. Here immunoSEQ multiplex PCR was the method, and the copy in TCRdb shows in-frame clones only, minus some. Of 40,000 to 60,000 clones listed, about nine tenths are singletons. The J gene is TRBJ2-7, the V gene TRBV27; no reliable D call. The sequence derives from a female donor in good health, enrolled as a control in a pregnancy study. The specimen was peripheral blood, collected in the first trimester of pregnancy. The CDR3 DNA is TGTGCCAGCAGTTCCCCCCGTAGCTCCTACGAGCAGTACTTC. This gives the protein CASSSPRSSYEQYF.